These 5 T cell receptor beta chains originate from one sample sequenced in a study of CD8 T cells in ankylosing spondylitis (TCRdb year 2017). The investigation overall reported the following: Blood from ankylosing spondylitis patients appeared to be characterized by a TCR beta motif composed of under ten highly homologous amino acid variants.

The antigens for these receptors are not known. Preparation of the library involved 5' RACE. The reads were generated on an Illumina HiSeq 2500. TCRdb itself trimmed the public reads at Q25 with fastp, ran MiXCR and retained productive beta chains. Duplicate CDR3 protein sequences are folded into a single record with the most common DNA and genes. This sample gives about 200,000 distinct CDR3 sequences in total; about 7.3% of them show up just once. 14% of the sample comes from the top ten. The sample consisted of blood, either unsorted or a sorted T cell fraction (not recorded which). These TCRs come from a male donor with ankylosing spondylitis.

This clonotype has ten or more counts. This chain uses TRBV2 with TRBJ1-2; no firm D call. The germline V gene has CDR1 SNHLY and CDR2 FYNNEI. V shed 5 bases and J shed 5 bases, with 18 bases lying between them. This CDR3 has 15 residues. The CDR3 DNA reads TGTGCCAGCAGTCCGTCCCTGACACCTCGTTATGGCTACACCTTC. It codes for CASSPSLTPRYGYTF. The full variable domain, its missing parts supplied by reference TRBV2 and TRBJ1-2, is EPEVTQTPSHQVTQMGQEVILRCVPISNHLYFYWYRQILGQKVEFLVSFYNNEISEKSEIFDDQFSVERPDGSNFTLKIRSTKLEDSAMYFCASSPSLTPRYGYTFGSGTRLTVV.

This clonotype was recorded many times. The J gene is TRBJ2-7, the V gene TRBV7-9, with D possibly matching TRBD1 (5 bases). In germline, CDR1 is SEHNR, CDR2 FQNEAQ (reference sequence). This CDR3 region has 15 residues. Trimming cost V 0 bases and J 3 bases, with 12 bases left between them. CDR3 in DNA: TGTGCCAGCAGCTTAGCAAGGCAGGGATACTACGAGCAGTACTTC. This translates into CASSLARQGYYEQYF.

This clonotype was counted ten times or more. J is TRBJ2-7 and V is TRBV12-3 or TRBV12-4, with D possibly matching TRBD2 (5 bases). The V end lost 5 bases, the J end lost 5 bases, and 19 bases lay between the germline ends. The CDR3 has 15 amino acids. This CDR3 reads CASSLAHRPRDEQYF. CDR3 nucleotides: TGTGCCAGCAGTCTTGCCCACCGGCCGAGGGACGAGCAGTACTTC.

This clonotype was detected ten times or more. V is TRBV14 and J is TRBJ2-2; no firm D call. V lost 5 bases, J lost 5 bases, and 6 bases lay in between. The CDR3 sequence is 12 residues long. Germline V gives CDR1 SGHDN, CDR2 FVKESK. CDR3 nucleotides: TGTGCCAGCAGCTATTCGACCGGGGAGCTGTTTTTT. It codes for CASSYSTGELFF.

This clonotype has ten or more counts. The J gene is TRBJ2-7, the V gene TRBV5-1, with D perhaps matching TRBD2 (5 bases). V lost 1 base and J 1 base, leaving 12 bases between the germline ends. Germline V gene sequence: CDR1 SGHRS, CDR2 YFSETQ. The CDR3 is made up of 15 amino acids. The CDR3 sequence is CASSLSSGTSYEQYF. As DNA, the CDR3 is TGCGCCAGCAGCTTGTCGAGCGGAACTTCCTACGAGCAGTACTTC. The full variable domain, rest sourced from reference TRBV5-1 and TRBJ2-7, is KAGVTQTPRYLIKTRGQQVTLSCSPISGHRSVSWYQQTPGQGLQFLFEYFSETQRNKGNFPGRFSGRQFSNSRSEMNVSTLELGDSALYLCASSLSSGTSYEQYFGPGTRLTVT.